These 2 T cell receptor beta chains were sequenced from one sample in a study of T cell responses to AZD1222 COVID-19 vaccine. Here immunoSEQ multiplex PCR was the method, and the copy in TCRdb shows in-frame clones only, minus some. Of 70,000 to 85,000 clones listed, about four fifths are singletons. Specimen: peripheral blood, collected 28 days after the second AZD1222 dose. These receptors came from an adult who received the AZD1222 COVID-19 vaccine.

This clone was counted a single time. The chain uses TRBV28 and TRBJ2-7, with TRBD1 matching over 7 bases. CDR1 MDHEN and CDR2 SYDVKM come from the germline V gene. This CDR3 contains 15 residues. V was clipped by 3 bases and J by 6 bases; unmatched bases: 11. CDR3 in DNA: TGTGCCAGCAGTTTTCACCGACAGGGCCCCGGCGAGCAGTACTTC. Its translation: CASSFHRQGPGEQYF.

This chain connects TRBV7-3 to TRBJ2-1, with a tentative D call TRBD1 (6 bases). V gave up 3 bases and J gave up 6 bases, with 18 bases separating them. This CDR3 comprises 16 residues. Germline values: CDR1 SGHTA, CDR2 FQGTGA. The CDR3 is CASSLTRDTGFNEQFF. The CDR3 nucleotides read TGTGCCAGCAGCTTGACCCGGGACACCGGCTTCAATGAGCAGTTCTTC.